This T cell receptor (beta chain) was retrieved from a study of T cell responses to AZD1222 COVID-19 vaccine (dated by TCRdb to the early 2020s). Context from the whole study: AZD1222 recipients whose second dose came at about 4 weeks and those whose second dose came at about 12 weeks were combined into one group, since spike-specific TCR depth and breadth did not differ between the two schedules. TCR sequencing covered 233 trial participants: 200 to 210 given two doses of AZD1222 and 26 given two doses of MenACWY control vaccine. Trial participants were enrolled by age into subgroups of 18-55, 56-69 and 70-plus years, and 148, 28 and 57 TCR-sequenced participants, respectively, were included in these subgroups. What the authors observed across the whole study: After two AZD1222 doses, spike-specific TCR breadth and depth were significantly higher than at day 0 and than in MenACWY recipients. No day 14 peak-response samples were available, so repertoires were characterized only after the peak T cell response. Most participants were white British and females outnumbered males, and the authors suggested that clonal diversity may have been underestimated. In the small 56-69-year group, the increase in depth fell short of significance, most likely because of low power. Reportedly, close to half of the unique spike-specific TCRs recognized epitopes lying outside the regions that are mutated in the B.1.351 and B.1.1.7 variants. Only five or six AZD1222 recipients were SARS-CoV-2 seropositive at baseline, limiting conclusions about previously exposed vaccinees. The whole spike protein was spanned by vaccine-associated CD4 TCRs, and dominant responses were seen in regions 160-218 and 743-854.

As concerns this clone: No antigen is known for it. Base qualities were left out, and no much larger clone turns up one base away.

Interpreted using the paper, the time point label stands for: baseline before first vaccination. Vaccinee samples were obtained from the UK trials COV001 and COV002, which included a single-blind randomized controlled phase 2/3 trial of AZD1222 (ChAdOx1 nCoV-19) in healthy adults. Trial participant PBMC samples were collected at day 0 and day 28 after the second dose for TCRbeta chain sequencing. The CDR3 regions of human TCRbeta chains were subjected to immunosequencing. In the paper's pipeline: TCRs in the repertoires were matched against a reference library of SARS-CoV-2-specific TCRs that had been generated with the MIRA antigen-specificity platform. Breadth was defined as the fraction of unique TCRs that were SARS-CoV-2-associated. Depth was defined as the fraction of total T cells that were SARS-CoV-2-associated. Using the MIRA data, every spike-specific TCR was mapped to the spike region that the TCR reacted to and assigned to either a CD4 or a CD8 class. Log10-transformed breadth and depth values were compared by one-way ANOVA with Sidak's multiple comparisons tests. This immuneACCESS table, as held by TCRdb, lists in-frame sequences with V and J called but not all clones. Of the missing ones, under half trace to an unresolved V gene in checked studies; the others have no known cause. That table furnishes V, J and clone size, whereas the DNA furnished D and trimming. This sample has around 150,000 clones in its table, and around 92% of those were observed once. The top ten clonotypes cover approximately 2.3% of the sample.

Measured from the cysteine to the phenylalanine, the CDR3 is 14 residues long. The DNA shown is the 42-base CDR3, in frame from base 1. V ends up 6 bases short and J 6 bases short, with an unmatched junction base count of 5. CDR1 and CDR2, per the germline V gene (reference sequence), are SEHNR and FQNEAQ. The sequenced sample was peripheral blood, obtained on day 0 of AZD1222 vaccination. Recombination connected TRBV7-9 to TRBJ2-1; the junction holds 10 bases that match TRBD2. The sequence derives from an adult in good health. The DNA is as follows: TGTGCCAGCAGAGAAGCGGGAGGGGGCAATGAGCAGTTCTTC. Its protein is CASREAGGGNEQFF.